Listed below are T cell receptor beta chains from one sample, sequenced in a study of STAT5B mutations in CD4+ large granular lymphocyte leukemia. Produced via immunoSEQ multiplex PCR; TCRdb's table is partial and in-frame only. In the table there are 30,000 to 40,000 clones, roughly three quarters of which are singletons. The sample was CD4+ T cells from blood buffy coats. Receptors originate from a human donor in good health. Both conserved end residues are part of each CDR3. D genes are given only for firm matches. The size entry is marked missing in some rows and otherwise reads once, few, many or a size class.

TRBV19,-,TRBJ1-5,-,TGTGCCAGTAGTATCCCGCAGACAGGCCATCAGCCCCAGCATTTT,CASSIPQTGHQPQHF
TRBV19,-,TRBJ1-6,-,TGTGCCAGTAGGCCCCCGGGGGGGGAAGCACCCCTCCACTTT,CASRPPGGEAPLHF
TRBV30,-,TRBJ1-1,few,TGTGCCTGGGGACCCTGGGGTGGCACTGAAGCTTTCTTT,CAWGPWGGTEAFF
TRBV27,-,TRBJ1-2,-,TGTGCCAGCAGTTTAAACGAACCCAGGGTGGGTGGCTACACCTTC,CASSLNEPRVGGYTF
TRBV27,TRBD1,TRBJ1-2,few,TGTGCCAGCAGAACCCCGGGACAGGGGGCCTTCGGCTACACCTTC,CASRTPGQGAFGYTF
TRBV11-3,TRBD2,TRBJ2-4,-,TGTGCCAGCAGCTCGGGGACCGGGGGGAACATTCAGTACTTC,CASSSGTGGNIQYF
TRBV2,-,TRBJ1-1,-,TGTGCCAGCAGTGAAGGGGGGGGACGGCGAGGCACTGAAGCTTTCTTT,CASSEGGGRRGTEAFF
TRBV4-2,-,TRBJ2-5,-,TGTGCCAGCAGCCAAGACCAAAGGGAGACCCAGTACTTC,CASSQDQRETQYF
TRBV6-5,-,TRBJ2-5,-,TGTGCCAGCAGTGTTAGCCGCTCCAGGGAGACCCAGTACTTC,CASSVSRSRETQYF
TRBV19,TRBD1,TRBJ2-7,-,TGTGCCAGTAGTATAAGTGGGGGACAGGGTTACGAGCAGTACTTC,CASSISGGQGYEQYF
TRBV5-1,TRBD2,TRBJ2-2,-,TGCGCCAGCAGCCCGGGACTAGTAACCGGGGAGCTGTTTTTT,CASSPGLVTGELFF
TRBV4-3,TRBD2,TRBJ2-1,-,TGCGCCAGCAGCCAAGTCGAAGCGGGGAAGGAAAATGAGCAGTTCTTC,CASSQVEAGKENEQFF
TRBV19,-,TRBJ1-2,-,TGTGCCAGTAGGGTCGCGAGCCATAACTATGGCTACACCTTC,CASRVASHNYGYTF
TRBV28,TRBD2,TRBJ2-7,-,TGTGCCAGCAGTTTATGGTCAAGCGGGGGGGCCTACGAGCAGTACTTC,CASSLWSSGGAYEQYF
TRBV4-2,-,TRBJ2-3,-,TGTGCCAGCAGCCAAGGGACACCGAGCACAGATACGCAGTATTTT,CASSQGTPSTDTQYF